These T cell receptor beta chains were read from a single sample in a study of T cell clonotyping in hematopoietic cell transplantation. Repertoires were generated with immunoSEQ multiplex PCR, while TCRdb's copy carries only in-frame clones and drops some. The sample lists fewer than 80,000 clones; around 94% were seen once. The sequenced material came from peripheral blood mononuclear cells. The receptors stem from a man aged 45-65 years in good health. Some clones in this sample may be carry-over from other donors' samples. Each CDR3 is given with its conserved first and last residue. The order of the fields is J gene, D gene, clone size, V gene, CDR3 DNA, CDR3 protein. The D gene is left open where the match is weak. A clone size is listed for some rows: how often the clone was seen (once, few, many), or a class if it is expanded.

J: TRBJ2-3
D: TRBD2
size: .
V: TRBV10-3
DNA: TGTGCCATCAGTGATTGGTGGCGGGGGAACACAGATACGCAGTATTTT
CDR3: CAISDWWRGNTDTQYF

J: TRBJ1-6
D: .
size: .
V: TRBV19
DNA: TGTGCCAGTAGTTTGGGAACTTACCGGAATTCACCCCTCCACTTT
CDR3: CASSLGTYRNSPLHF

J: TRBJ1-1
D: .
size: .
V: TRBV11-1
DNA: TGTGCCAGCAGGGATGTGGGAGGCACTGAAGCTTTCTTT
CDR3: CASRDVGGTEAFF

J: TRBJ1-2
D: .
size: .
V: TRBV19
DNA: TGTGCCAGTAGTATTGACAGCCCGAACTATGGCTACACCTTC
CDR3: CASSIDSPNYGYTF

J: TRBJ2-5
D: TRBD2
size: .
V: TRBV7-2
DNA: TGTGCCAGCAGTCAGCGGGAGCGTGAGACCCAGTACTTC
CDR3: CASSQRERETQYF

J: TRBJ1-3
D: .
size: .
V: TRBV9
DNA: TGTGCCAGCAGCGTGACAGACTCTGGAAACACCATATATTTT
CDR3: CASSVTDSGNTIYF

J: TRBJ2-1
D: .
size: .
V: TRBV4-1
DNA: TGCGCCAGCAGCCTCGGTAGATCTAGCTTCAATGAGCAGTTCTTC
CDR3: CASSLGRSSFNEQFF

J: TRBJ1-1
D: .
size: .
V: TRBV27
DNA: TGTGCCAGCAGTTTTGGAAGCTGGTCGGAAGCTTTCTTT
CDR3: CASSFGSWSEAFF

J: TRBJ1-5
D: .
size: .
V: TRBV6-5
DNA: TGTGCCAGCTCTCCCAACAGGGATCAGCCCCAGCATTTT
CDR3: CASSPNRDQPQHF

J: TRBJ1-5
D: TRBD1
size: .
V: TRBV29-1
DNA: TGCAGCGTTGGACAGGGGGGGACTCAGCCCCAGCATTTT
CDR3: CSVGQGGTQPQHF

J: TRBJ2-3
D: TRBD2
size: .
V: TRBV5-8
DNA: TGTGCCAGCAGCTATCAGACTAGCGGGGGGGCGAGAGATACGCAGTATTTT
CDR3: CASSYQTSGGARDTQYF

J: TRBJ1-5
D: .
size: .
V: TRBV19
DNA: TGTGCCAGTAGTATTAGGGTAGAGCAGGCCCAGCATTTT
CDR3: CASSIRVEQAQHF

J: TRBJ2-2
D: TRBD2
size: .
V: TRBV2
DNA: TGTGCCAGCAGTGAGAGCGGGGGGGTCGGATCCGGGGAGCTGTTTTTT
CDR3: CASSESGGVGSGELFF

J: TRBJ2-7
D: TRBD2
size: .
V: TRBV27
DNA: TGTGCCAGCAGTCGAAAGACTAGCGGGACGTGGTTGGGCTACGAGCAGTACTTC
CDR3: CASSRKTSGTWLGYEQYF

J: TRBJ2-7
D: TRBD2
size: .
V: TRBV7-8
DNA: TGTGCCAGCAGCCCATTACTCGGGGGGGCGCGGAACGAGCAGTACTTC
CDR3: CASSPLLGGARNEQYF

J: TRBJ2-7
D: TRBD1
size: .
V: TRBV11-2
DNA: TGTGCCAGCAGCTTAGGGAATATCAGGGGGTACGAGCAGTACTTC
CDR3: CASSLGNIRGYEQYF

J: TRBJ2-7
D: TRBD1
size: .
V: TRBV5-1
DNA: TGCGCCAGCAGCTTTAACGTAGGACAGGGTTCCTACGAGCAGTACTTC
CDR3: CASSFNVGQGSYEQYF

J: TRBJ2-3
D: .
size: once
V: TRBV5-6
DNA: TGTGCCAGCAGCTTCACCAACGCAGATACGCAGTATTTT
CDR3: CASSFTNADTQYF

J: TRBJ1-4
D: TRBD1
size: once
V: TRBV2
DNA: TGTGCCAGCACCTCCGGGACAGGGAATGAAAAACTGTTTTTT
CDR3: CASTSGTGNEKLFF

J: TRBJ2-7
D: .
size: .
V: TRBV5-6
DNA: TGTGCCAGCAGCTTGGTCTCTACCTACGAGCAGTACTTC
CDR3: CASSLVSTYEQYF

J: TRBJ2-7
D: TRBD1
size: .
V: TRBV7-2
DNA: TGTGCCAGCAGCCCCGGGACAGGGGCCTACGAGCAGTACTTC
CDR3: CASSPGTGAYEQYF

J: TRBJ2-7
D: .
size: .
V: TRBV5-1
DNA: TGCGCCAGCAGCTTGGGGAGGGGGCCCAACTACGAGCAGTACTTC
CDR3: CASSLGRGPNYEQYF

J: TRBJ1-3
D: .
size: .
V: TRBV9
DNA: TGTGCCAGCAGCGGCCCGGGACCTCTCTCTGGAAACACCATATATTTT
CDR3: CASSGPGPLSGNTIYF

J: TRBJ1-1
D: .
size: .
V: TRBV20-1
DNA: TGCAGTGCCCCAGGGAAGACTGAAGCTTTCTTT
CDR3: CSAPGKTEAFF

J: TRBJ2-7
D: .
size: .
V: TRBV20-1
DNA: TGCAGTGCCCGGACCCTCTACGAGCAGTACTTC
CDR3: CSARTLYEQYF

J: TRBJ1-2
D: .
size: .
V: TRBV19
DNA: TGTGCCAGTAGTCCGACCGGGACCGGGCCTTATGGCTACACCTTC
CDR3: CASSPTGTGPYGYTF

J: TRBJ1-1
D: .
size: .
V: TRBV19
DNA: TGTGCCAGTATTGGGGAAGGACCTGAAGCTTTCTTT
CDR3: CASIGEGPEAFF

J: TRBJ2-4
D: .
size: .
V: TRBV6-1
DNA: TGTGCCAGCAGTGAAGTAGTTTTCCCAGGGGTAGCCAAAAACATTCAGTACTTC
CDR3: CASSEVVFPGVAKNIQYF

J: TRBJ2-1
D: .
size: .
V: TRBV7-2
DNA: TGTGCCAGCAGCCAAGACGGGGGGCCCTACAATGAGCAGTTCTTC
CDR3: CASSQDGGPYNEQFF

J: TRBJ1-2
D: TRBD1
size: .
V: TRBV19
DNA: TGTGCCAGTAGTGCCAAGACAGGGACCTATGGCTACACCTTC
CDR3: CASSAKTGTYGYTF

J: TRBJ2-1
D: .
size: .
V: TRBV6-5
DNA: TGTGCCAGCAGTTACGGAGGGGTAAATGAGCAGTTCTTC
CDR3: CASSYGGVNEQFF

J: TRBJ2-7
D: .
size: .
V: TRBV5-1
DNA: TGCGCCAGCAGCTTGGCCAGTCTCTACGAGCAGTACTTC
CDR3: CASSLASLYEQYF

J: TRBJ1-2
D: TRBD1
size: .
V: TRBV19
DNA: TGTGCCAGTAGTATAGGGACAGGGCCAGTTAACTATGGCTACACCTTC
CDR3: CASSIGTGPVNYGYTF

J: TRBJ2-7
D: TRBD2
size: .
V: TRBV9
DNA: TGTGCCAGCAGCAAATTTAGCGGGTTTAGCTCCTACGAGCAGTACTTC
CDR3: CASSKFSGFSSYEQYF

J: TRBJ1-1
D: TRBD1
size: .
V: TRBV5-1
DNA: TGCGCCAGCAGTAGCGCAGGGGGAGAATCTGAAGCTTTCTTT
CDR3: CASSSAGGESEAFF

J: TRBJ2-1
D: .
size: .
V: TRBV30
DNA: TGTGCCTGGACCCAATCAGGGGGAGGGAGCAATGAGCAGTTCTTC
CDR3: CAWTQSGGGSNEQFF

J: TRBJ2-2
D: .
size: .
V: TRBV13
DNA: TGTGCCAGCAGCTCGGCGGACTTGGGTGGCGCCGGGGAGCTGTTTTTT
CDR3: CASSSADLGGAGELFF

J: TRBJ1-2
D: .
size: .
V: TRBV5-4
DNA: TGTGCCAGCAGCGGAAAAGGGGACCCTCCTGGCTATGGCTACACCTTC
CDR3: CASSGKGDPPGYGYTF

J: TRBJ2-6
D: .
size: .
V: TRBV30
DNA: TGTGCCTGGAGCTCTGGGGCCAACGTCCTGACTTTC
CDR3: CAWSSGANVLTF

J: TRBJ1-5
D: .
size: .
V: TRBV28
DNA: TGTGCCAGCAGTACCCCAATTGTTGGCAATCAGCCCCAGCATTTT
CDR3: CASSTPIVGNQPQHF

J: TRBJ1-1
D: TRBD1
size: .
V: TRBV9
DNA: TGTGCCAGCAGCGGAGGAGACAGGGTTGAAGCTTTCTTT
CDR3: CASSGGDRVEAFF

J: TRBJ2-7
D: TRBD2
size: .
V: TRBV14
DNA: TGTGCCAGCAGCCAAGTGGGGGGGGACTACGAGCAGTACTTC
CDR3: CASSQVGGDYEQYF

J: TRBJ1-1
D: .
size: .
V: TRBV4-1
DNA: TGCGCCACCGCAGACGGCACTGAAGCTTTCTTT
CDR3: CATADGTEAFF

J: TRBJ1-1
D: TRBD1
size: .
V: TRBV2
DNA: TGTGCCAGCAGAACAGGGGGCAACAAAGCTTTCTTT
CDR3: CASRTGGNKAFF

J: TRBJ1-3
D: TRBD1
size: .
V: TRBV28
DNA: TGTGCCAGCAGGGACAGGGTTGGACCTGGAAACACCATATATTTT
CDR3: CASRDRVGPGNTIYF

J: TRBJ2-2
D: .
size: once
V: TRBV4-1
DNA: TGCGCCAGCAGCCTGAACTCTGGGGAGCTGTTTTTT
CDR3: CASSLNSGELFF

J: TRBJ2-7
D: .
size: .
V: TRBV27
DNA: TGTGCCAGCAGTTTAAAGGACTTTACCTACGAGCAGTACTTC
CDR3: CASSLKDFTYEQYF

J: TRBJ2-2
D: .
size: .
V: TRBV28
DNA: TGTGCCAGCAGTCCTAGGCGGCTACCCGGGGAGCTGTTTTTT
CDR3: CASSPRRLPGELFF

J: TRBJ1-1
D: .
size: .
V: TRBV30
DNA: TGTGCCTGGGGAGGACTTCCCTTGGCTTTCTTT
CDR3: CAWGGLPLAFF

J: TRBJ2-3
D: .
size: once
V: TRBV7-2
DNA: TGTGCCAGCAGCCTGCCAGGGGTCACAGATACGCAGTATTTT
CDR3: CASSLPGVTDTQYF

J: TRBJ1-1
D: .
size: .
V: TRBV6-5
DNA: TGTGCCAGCAGTTGGCGTCAGGACACTGAAGCTTTCTTT
CDR3: CASSWRQDTEAFF